The next 30 T cell receptor beta chains were all read from a single sample in a study of shared clonotypes between healthy human individuals. Data came from immunoSEQ multiplex PCR; TCRdb stores just in-frame clones and leaves some out. Altogether some 1 million clones are present, about 76% being singletons, with the ten largest covering about 1.4%. The specimen sequenced was memory CD4+ T cells sorted from blood. Subset: CD45RA-negative fraction. The receptors shown here come from a man aged 18-30 years in good health.

The chain links TRBV27 to TRBJ2-2; 7 nucleotides line up with TRBD2. This CDR3 region has 18 residues. Germline V CDR1 and CDR2: MNHEY, SMNVEV (reference sequence). Trimming removed 5 bases from V and 1 base from J; junction bases left unmatched: 13. The CDR3 is CASSTPAGLKENTGELFF. CDR3 DNA sequence: TGTGCCAGCAGTACCCCAGCGGGACTCAAGGAGAACACCGGGGAGCTGTTTTTT.

A few counts support this clone. The chain combines TRBV25-1 with TRBJ1-1; possible D gene TRBD1, 5 bases. Trimming removed 4 bases from V and 4 bases from J, with 10 bases in between. The germline V gene has CDR1 MGHDK and CDR2 SYGVNS. The CDR3 is made up of 13 amino acids. In DNA form, the CDR3 reads TGTGCCAGCAGTGCCCTTGGGGGCACTGAAGCTTTCTTT. Translated: CASSALGGTEAFF. The full variable domain, in which reference TRBV25-1 and TRBJ1-1 provide the parts outside the CDR3, is EADIYQTPRYLVIGTGKKITLECSQTMGHDKMYWYQQDPGMELHLIHYSYGVNSTEKGDLSSESTVSRIRTEHFPLTLESARPSHTSQYLCASSALGGTEAFFGQGTRLTVV.

This clone was detected a few times. The genes are TRBV6-1 and TRBJ1-1; perhaps TRBD1 as D (5 bases). V gave up 0 bases and J gave up 4 bases, with 12 bases separating them. Germline V gene data show CDR1 as MNHNS and CDR2 as SASEGT. The CDR3 covers 15 residues. This chain's CDR3 is CASSEAGGGGTEAFF. In DNA form, the CDR3 reads TGTGCCAGCAGTGAAGCGGGGGGAGGTGGCACTGAAGCTTTCTTT.

This clone was observed a few times. The chain is built from TRBV5-4 and TRBJ2-5; 15 nucleotides agree with TRBD2. The CDR3 has 15 amino acids. Unmatched junction bases numbered 3, after V lost 4 bases and J lost 5 bases. Germline CDR1 reads SGHNT; CDR2 reads YYREEE (reference sequence). This CDR3 is CASSRTSGGAETQYF. Written as DNA, the CDR3 is TGTGCCAGCAGCCGGACTAGCGGGGGGGCGGAGACCCAGTACTTC.

The chain is built from TRBV29-1 and TRBJ2-5; D may be TRBD1 (5 bases). The CDR3 covers 12 residues. The V end was cut by 4 bases, the J end by 1 base, with 7 bases between. The V gene's germline CDR1 is SQVTM and CDR2 ANQGSEA. CDR3 DNA sequence: TGCAGCGTTGTCAGGGCCCAAGAGACCCAGTACTTC. Encoded protein: CSVVRAQETQYF.

With regard to this clone: The sample has other DNA sequences that encode this CDR3 too. The chain carries TRBV6-6 and TRBJ1-5; no clear D. V was pared by 1 base and J by 4 bases, with 5 bases between. Germline CDR1 MNHNY, CDR2 SVGAGI (reference sequence). This CDR3 contains 13 residues. The CDR3 DNA is TGTGCCAGCAGTTACTTAGGGAATCAGCCCCAGCATTTT. The encoded protein is CASSYLGNQPQHF.

This clone was recorded only once. V gene TRBV5-8 combines with J gene TRBJ1-2, with D possibly TRBD1 on 5 matching bases. The CDR3 loop spans 13 amino acids. The germline V and J ends were trimmed by 4 bases and 4 bases, with 11 bases remaining between them. The germline gives CDR1 SGHTS, CDR2 YDEGEE. DNA for the CDR3: TGTGCCAGCAGCCCCCCGGGACGCTATGGCTACACCTTC. Residues: CASSPPGRYGYTF.

This clone was counted only a few times. This rearrangement joins TRBV4-3 to TRBJ2-3; D perhaps matches TRBD2 (6 bases). The CDR3 consists of 16 residues. V lost 1 base and J 1 base, leaving 12 bases between the germline ends. Per the germline V gene, CDR1 is LGHNA and CDR2 is YSLEER. The CDR3: CASSQVSGSGTDTQYF. The CDR3, as DNA: TGCGCCAGCAGCCAAGTTAGCGGCAGTGGCACAGATACGCAGTATTTT.

The V call is TRBV6-1, the J call TRBJ2-7; 8 bases are shared with TRBD2. This CDR3 region has 16 residues. V was clipped by 2 bases and J by 7 bases; unmatched bases: 13. Germline CDR1 is MNHNS and CDR2 is SASEGT. CDR3 amino acids: CASSEILSGGPREQYF. In nucleotides, the CDR3 is TGTGCCAGCAGTGAAATCCTCTCGGGAGGGCCTAGGGAGCAGTACTTC.

CDR3 loop: CASRGSGGTRGSYEQYF. CDR3 DNA sequence: TGTGCCAGTAGGGGTTCGGGCGGGACTCGTGGCTCCTACGAGCAGTACTTC. The chain links TRBV19 to TRBJ2-7; TRBD2 might be the D (6 bases). CDR1 LNHDA and CDR2 SQIVND come from the germline V gene (reference sequence). CDR3 length: 17 amino acids. Between the trimmed V and J ends, which lost 6 bases and 0 bases, there was a span of 21 bases.

This chain links TRBV13 with TRBJ1-4; D gene uncertain. Per germline, CDR1 PRHDT and CDR2 FYEKMQ (reference sequence). The CDR3 extends over 15 amino acids. Trimming pared 6 bases from V and 0 bases from J, leaving 11 bases between. The CDR3 region has the DNA TGTGCCAGCAGAGGGCCGGGAGCAACTAATGAAAAACTGTTTTTT. Residues: CASRGPGATNEKLFF.

The chain carries TRBV4-2 and TRBJ2-3; perhaps TRBD1 as D (7 bases). CDR3 size: 13 residues. Looked up from germline, CDR1 is LGHNA and CDR2 is YNFKEQ. V gave up 4 bases and J gave up 6 bases, with 11 bases separating them. The CDR3 DNA reads as TGTGCCAGCAGCCGACAGGGAGGCGATACGCAGTATTTT. Amino acid sequence: CASSRQGGDTQYF.

In its sample, this clone was seen a few times. This chain uses TRBV6-5 with TRBJ1-1; 9 nucleotides line up with TRBD1. Germline lookup yields CDR1 MNHEY and CDR2 SVGAGI. The J segment lost 4 bases and the V segment lost 2 bases, leaving 2 bases of the junction unmatched. CDR3 size: 14 residues. The CDR3 here is CASSYETGGTEAFF. The CDR3 DNA sequence: TGTGCCAGCAGTTACGAGACAGGGGGCACTGAAGCTTTCTTT.

The V and J genes are TRBV6-1 and TRBJ1-3; a weak D match, TRBD1 (5 bases). Germline CDR1 is MNHNS and CDR2 is SASEGT. The CDR3 runs to 14 residues. Trimming cost V 5 bases and J 4 bases, with 12 bases left between them. The CDR3: CASSPGDAGNTIYF. The DNA of the CDR3 is TGTGCCAGCAGTCCCGGGGACGCGGGAAACACCATATATTTT.

This clone has a single count. A much larger clone sits a single nucleotide away, making a read error possible. J is TRBJ2-7 and V is TRBV2; D gene ambiguous. There are 11 residues in the CDR3. Germline V CDR1 and CDR2: SNHLY, FYNNEI. Trimming left V 5 bases short and J 3 bases short, with 5 bases between. This CDR3 is CASSSRYEQYF. The CDR3 region has the DNA TGTGCCAGCAGTTCCCGCTACGAGCAGTACTTC.

The rearrangement uses TRBV14 and TRBJ2-7; D is perhaps TRBD1 or TRBD2 (5 bases each). Looked up from germline, CDR1 is SGHDN and CDR2 is FVKESK. The CDR3 is 13 amino acids. V gave up 1 base and J gave up 2 bases, with 6 bases separating them. In nucleotides, the CDR3 is TGTGCCAGCAGCCAAGTGGGGGCCTACGAGCAGTACTTC. This sequence encodes CASSQVGAYEQYF.

This sequence joins TRBV2 and TRBJ1-1; D uncertain. V lost 6 bases and J lost 0, with 14 bases in between. CDR1 and CDR2 (germline): SNHLY, FYNNEI. This CDR3 is 15 amino acids long. Here the CDR3 DNA reads TGTGCCAGCAGCCGAAGACATGGTATGAACACTGAAGCTTTCTTT. Residues: CASSRRHGMNTEAFF.

This chain links TRBV19 with TRBJ2-2; TRBD2 agrees at 8 bases. V was pared by 8 bases and J by 0 bases, with 11 bases of the junction left unmatched. Germline lookup yields CDR1 LNHDA and CDR2 SQIVND (reference sequence). The CDR3 loop spans 17 amino acids. The DNA for the CDR3 is TGTGCCAGTGGGAGCGGGAGAGGTTCTGCGAACACCGGGGAGCTGTTTTTT. Residues: CASGSGRGSANTGELFF.

The V and J genes are TRBV18 and TRBJ2-7; 11 bases are a match to TRBD1. Per germline, CDR1 KGHSH and CDR2 LQKENI. Unmatched junction bases numbered 7, after V lost 3 bases and J lost 3 bases. The CDR3 sequence is 16 residues long. CDR3 in DNA: TGTGCCAGCTCACCCTTAGGGACAGGGGGTAACTACGAGCAGTACTTC. This encodes CASSPLGTGGNYEQYF. Using reference TRBV18 and TRBJ2-7 for the parts outside the CDR3, the full variable domain is NAGVMQNPRHLVRRRGQEARLRCSPMKGHSHVYWYRQLPEEGLKFMVYLQKENIIDESGMPKERFSAEFPKEGPSILRIQQVVRGDSAAYFCASSPLGTGGNYEQYFGPGTRLTVT.

The chain couples TRBV5-1 to TRBJ1-4; D uncertain. This CDR3 contains 14 residues. Germline-derived CDR1 and CDR2 are SGHRS and YFSETQ. V dropped 2 bases and J dropped 7 bases, with 12 bases sitting between them. The CDR3 is CASSLRVSGEKLFF. DNA of the CDR3: TGCGCCAGCAGCTTACGAGTGTCTGGTGAAAAACTGTTTTTT. Together with reference TRBV5-1 and TRBJ1-4, the CDR3 gives the full variable domain: KAGVTQTPRYLIKTRGQQVTLSCSPISGHRSVSWYQQTPGQGLQFLFEYFSETQRNKGNFPGRFSGRQFSNSRSEMNVSTLELGDSALYLCASSLRVSGEKLFFGSGTQLSVL.

V usage is TRBV18 and J usage is TRBJ1-4, with 9 bases fitting TRBD1. This CDR3 has 17 amino acids. The germline V gene has CDR1 KGHSH and CDR2 LQKENI. The ends lost 1 base at V and 0 bases at J; junction bases unmatched: 3. In DNA form, the CDR3 reads TGTGCCAGCTCACCACGGGACAGGGTGGCAACTAATGAAAAACTGTTTTTT. This encodes CASSPRDRVATNEKLFF.

A few counts support this clone. This sequence joins TRBV9 and TRBJ2-2; TRBD2 is a possible D gene (6 bases). V lost 0 bases to trimming and J lost 6 bases, with 6 bases between them. The CDR3 totals 13 residues. The germline V gene encodes CDR1 SGDLS and CDR2 YYNGEE. This chain's CDR3 is CASSVERAGELFF. Written as DNA, the CDR3 is TGTGCCAGCAGCGTAGAGCGGGCCGGGGAGCTGTTTTTT.

The chain links TRBV4-1 to TRBJ1-4, with 7 bases that match TRBD1. The CDR3 covers 19 residues. Germline CDR1 is MGHRA and CDR2 is YSYEKL. The V gene end was trimmed by 2 bases and the J gene end by 0 bases; junction bases not matched to a gene: 12. In DNA form, the CDR3 reads TGCGCCAGCAGCCAAAGAGACAGGGTAGGGGCATCAACTAATGAAAAACTGTTTTTT. As protein: CASSQRDRVGASTNEKLFF.

Comments on this clone: The same CDR3 also results from other DNA sequences found in this sample. The J gene is TRBJ2-7, the V gene TRBV18; D may correspond to TRBD1 or TRBD2 (5 bases each). Germline assignment: CDR1 KGHSH and CDR2 LQKENI. Between the trimmed V and J ends, which lost 4 bases and 3 bases, there was a span of 13 bases. The CDR3 is 14 residues long. The CDR3 DNA sequence: TGTGCCAGCTCACTGGGTGGGGGAAGCTACGAGCAGTACTTC. Its translation: CASSLGGGSYEQYF. Drawing the rest from reference TRBV18 and TRBJ2-7, the complete variable domain is NAGVMQNPRHLVRRRGQEARLRCSPMKGHSHVYWYRQLPEEGLKFMVYLQKENIIDESGMPKERFSAEFPKEGPSILRIQQVVRGDSAAYFCASSLGGGSYEQYFGPGTRLTVT.

This clone has just one count. This chain joins TRBV28 and TRBJ2-7, with D possibly TRBD1 on 7 matching bases. The CDR3 is 15 residues long. Germline V CDR1 and CDR2: MDHEN, SYDVKM. Trimming cost V 3 bases and J 2 bases, with 14 bases left between them. The CDR3 spells CASSFPDRTTYEQYF. Here the CDR3 DNA reads TGTGCCAGCAGTTTTCCGGACAGGACTACCTACGAGCAGTACTTC.

The rearrangement uses TRBV6-1 and TRBJ1-1; weak D call: TRBD1 (6 bases). The CDR3 is 15 residues long. Germline V gene lookup returns CDR1 MNHNS and CDR2 SASEGT. Trimming removed 1 base at V and 4 bases at J, with 13 bases between. The CDR3 DNA follows: TGTGCCAGCAGTGAAGTTGGGGGGCGCGGCACTGAAGCTTTCTTT. It yields the protein CASSEVGGRGTEAFF.

The V and J genes are TRBV7-3 and TRBJ1-1; no definite D call. The CDR3 totals 13 residues. Germline V gene data show CDR1 as SGHTA and CDR2 as FQGTGA. V was cut by 4 bases and J by 2 bases, with 8 bases left in between. The CDR3 region is CASSSGVNTEAFF. CDR3 DNA sequence: TGTGCCAGCAGCTCCGGTGTTAACACTGAAGCTTTCTTT. The full variable domain, rest sourced from reference TRBV7-3 and TRBJ1-1, is GAGVSQTPSNKVTEKGKYVELRCDPISGHTALYWYRQSLGQGPEFLIYFQGTGAADDSGLPNDRFFAVRPEGSVSTLKIQRTERGDSAVYLCASSSGVNTEAFFGQGTRLTVV.

The chain uses TRBV10-2 and TRBJ2-7, with 11 bases fitting TRBD2. There are 14 residues in the CDR3. CDR1 and CDR2 (germline): WSHSY, SAAADI. V shed 6 bases, J shed 7 bases, and the junction held 8 bases outside the gene matches. CDR3 residues: CASRPLAGGGEQYF. CDR3 bases: TGCGCCAGCAGACCCCTAGCGGGAGGTGGAGAGCAGTACTTC.

V is TRBV10-1 and J is TRBJ2-3; D unresolved. The CDR3 covers 14 residues. V was trimmed by 3 bases and J by 0 bases, leaving 7 bases between them. Germline CDR1 is WNHNN and CDR2 is SYGVQD (reference sequence). As DNA, the CDR3 is TGCGCCAGCAGTGAAGTCAGTAGCACAGATACGCAGTATTTT. The encoded protein is CASSEVSSTDTQYF.

The J gene is TRBJ2-7, the V gene TRBV5-4; TRBD2 might be the D (5 bases). The V and J ends lost 0 bases and 0 bases respectively, with 16 bases between them. This CDR3 region has 17 residues. Germline CDR1 reads SGHNT; CDR2 reads YYREEE (reference sequence). This CDR3 is CASSLGPKSGYSYEQYF. In DNA, the CDR3 is TGTGCCAGCAGCTTGGGCCCTAAGAGCGGCTACTCCTACGAGCAGTACTTC.